This T cell receptor (beta chain) was recorded in a study of T cells in Graves' hyperthyroidism and ophthalmopathy. About the research overall: At the time of initial diagnosis and before any treatment, peripheral blood was collected.

Whole-study results and caveats: Ophthalmopathy cases were set apart from stable hyperthyroidism by a 13 V-J model.

This clonotype has ten or more counts. Antigen specificity is unknown. It was RNA transcripts that yielded the amplified TCR beta CDR3 regions. With the HTBI primer set, the TCR CDR3 went through a first round of RT-PCR. Via MiXCR, TCRdb re-called the multiplex PCR reads, giving one row per CDR3 protein. The sample holds about 260,000 distinct CDR3 sequences; about a sixth are singletons and the top ten take 28%. The CDR3 sequence is 16 residues long. J gave up 1 base and V 2 bases, and 7 bases lay outside the gene matches. CDR1 and CDR2 from the germline V gene are WNHNN and SYGVQD (reference sequence).

The chain has TRBV10-1 and TRBJ2-5; 7 nucleotides match TRBD1. The receptor was derived from a woman aged 18 to 35 with Graves' ophthalmopathy. The sample comprised blood. The DNA of the CDR3 is TGCGCCAGCAGTGAGGGGAACAGGGGACCCCAAGAGACCCAGTACTTC. Protein sequence: CASSEGNRGPQETQYF.